Listed below are T cell receptor beta chains from one sample, sequenced in a study of blood T cell repertoires in COVID-19. Clones were sequenced by immunoSEQ multiplex PCR, and TCRdb holds only the in-frame ones, with some missing. This repertoire shows 350,000 or so clones, almost 90% found once; its top ten account for about 0.94%. The sequencing input was PBMCs or T cells enriched from blood (not recorded which). Every receptor here comes from a woman aged 25 to 39 who had been exposed to COVID-19. The CDR3 runs from the conserved cysteine through the conserved F or W. D genes are given only for firm matches. Not all rows give a size; the values are once, few, many and, for expanded clones, a class.

>TRBV7-9|-|TRBJ2-4|-
CASSRGSLGSIQYF
TGTGCCAGCAGCCGAGGGTCACTAGGGAGCATTCAGTACTTC
>TRBV27|-|TRBJ2-5|TRBD1
CASSAHPGQAPQETQYF
TGTGCCAGCAGTGCCCACCCGGGACAGGCCCCTCAAGAGACCCAGTACTTC
>TRBV27|-|TRBJ1-2|-
CASSLFSSAGGYTF
TGTGCCAGCAGTTTATTCAGTTCGGCCGGGGGCTACACCTTC
>TRBV11-2|-|TRBJ1-1|-
CASSLGAMNTEAFF
TGTGCCAGCAGCTTAGGGGCCATGAACACTGAAGCTTTCTTT
>TRBV11-3|once|TRBJ1-2|-
CASSLSGNYGYTF
TGTGCCAGCAGCTTATCGGGGAACTATGGCTACACCTTC
>TRBV11-2|-|TRBJ2-7|TRBD1
CASSLGTGIYEQYF
TGTGCCAGCAGCTTAGGGACAGGGATCTACGAGCAGTACTTC
>TRBV3-1/TRBV3-2|-|TRBJ1-5|TRBD1
CASSLTGGINQPQHF
TGTGCCAGCAGCCTTACAGGGGGGATAAATCAGCCCCAGCATTTT
>TRBV19|-|TRBJ2-3|TRBD1
CASSPMTGSTDTQYF
TGTGCCAGTAGTCCTATGACAGGGAGCACAGATACGCAGTATTTT
>TRBV12-3/TRBV12-4|-|TRBJ2-1|TRBD2
CASTLRERVEQFF
TGTGCCAGCACCCTGCGGGAGAGGGTTGAGCAGTTCTTC
>TRBV5-5|once|TRBJ1-6|TRBD1
CASSPGQGRLSPLHF
TGTGCCAGCAGCCCCGGACAGGGGCGCCTCTCACCCCTCCACTTT
>TRBV28|-|TRBJ1-6|-
CASSPLYNSPLHF
TGTGCCAGCAGCCCTCTCTATAATTCACCCCTCCACTTT
>TRBV5-1|few|TRBJ1-4|-
CASSLAGTAEKLFF
TGCGCCAGCAGCTTGGCCGGCACAGCTGAAAAACTGTTTTTT
>TRBV28|-|TRBJ2-7|-
CASSLRGEQYF
TGTGCCAGCAGTCTCAGGGGCGAGCAGTACTTC
>TRBV7-2|-|TRBJ2-2|TRBD2
CASSSMGTSAAGELFF
TGTGCCAGCAGCTCCATGGGGACTAGTGCCGCCGGGGAGCTGTTTTTT
>TRBV6-6|-|TRBJ2-2|-
CASSYAGERELFF
TGTGCCAGCAGTTACGCGGGTGAGAGGGAGCTGTTTTTT
>TRBV3-1/TRBV3-2|once|TRBJ2-7|-
CASSQQGRGEQYF
TGTGCCAGCAGCCAACAGGGAAGGGGCGAGCAGTACTTC
>TRBV28|-|TRBJ2-4|TRBD1
CATETGTALNIQYF
TGTGCCACTGAAACCGGGACAGCCCTAAACATTCAGTACTTC
>TRBV28|-|TRBJ1-2|TRBD1
CASSSGQGTNYGYTF
TGTGCCAGCAGTTCTGGACAGGGGACTAACTATGGCTACACCTTC
>TRBV7-3|-|TRBJ2-1|-
CASSHMEPYNEQFF
TGTGCCAGCAGCCACATGGAGCCCTACAATGAGCAGTTCTTC
>TRBV10-2|-|TRBJ1-2|-
CASSESPGWRYGYTF
TGCGCCAGCAGTGAGTCACCCGGATGGAGATATGGCTACACCTTC
>TRBV10-2|-|TRBJ2-2|-
CASRHAANTGELFF
TGCGCCAGCAGACACGCCGCGAACACCGGGGAGCTGTTTTTT
>TRBV6-5|-|TRBJ1-4|TRBD1
CASSYGQGGEKLFF
TGTGCCAGCAGTTACGGACAGGGAGGTGAAAAACTGTTTTTT
>TRBV5-1|-|TRBJ1-1|-
CASSSQGWEAFF
TGCGCCAGCAGCTCCCAGGGTTGGGAAGCTTTCTTT
>TRBV11-2|-|TRBJ2-1|TRBD2
CASSRAWGEGYNEQFF
TGTGCCAGCAGCCGCGCCTGGGGGGAGGGCTACAATGAGCAGTTCTTC
>TRBV7-9|-|TRBJ1-6|TRBD1
CASSLETGGRNSPLHF
TGTGCCAGCAGCTTAGAAACAGGGGGTCGTAATTCACCCCTCCACTTT
>TRBV12-5|-|TRBJ2-1|TRBD2
CASGLRIAGSYNEQFF
TGTGCTAGTGGTTTACGAATAGCGGGATCCTACAATGAGCAGTTCTTC
>TRBV11-3|once|TRBJ2-1|-
CASSSDLNNEQFF
TGTGCCAGCAGCTCAGACTTAAACAATGAGCAGTTCTTC
>TRBV9|once|TRBJ2-2|-
CASSVRGSGAGELFF
TGTGCCAGCAGCGTACGGGGGAGTGGGGCCGGGGAGCTGTTTTTT
>TRBV25-1|-|TRBJ2-1|TRBD2
CASSGGGLAESYNEQFF
TGTGCCAGCAGTGGGGGGGGACTAGCGGAATCCTACAATGAGCAGTTCTTC
>TRBV19|-|TRBJ2-1|TRBD2
CASSAPLGLVSYNEQFF
TGTGCCAGTAGTGCGCCTCTTGGACTAGTCTCCTACAATGAGCAGTTCTTC
>TRBV6-5|-|TRBJ2-5|-
CASSYSGAGRTQYF
TGTGCCAGCAGTTACTCGGGGGCTGGCAGGACCCAGTACTTC
>TRBV9|-|TRBJ2-1|TRBD2
CASSGDGTSSNNEQFF
TGTGCCAGCAGCGGTGACGGGACTAGCAGCAACAATGAGCAGTTCTTC
>TRBV5-1|-|TRBJ2-2|TRBD2
CASSGTSGTGELFF
TGCGCCAGCAGCGGGACTAGCGGGACCGGGGAGCTGTTTTTT
>TRBV3-1/TRBV3-2|-|TRBJ1-1|TRBD1
CASSQHPGQGAGAFF
TGTGCCAGCAGCCAACATCCGGGACAGGGGGCAGGAGCTTTCTTT
>TRBV29-1|-|TRBJ2-3|TRBD2
CSVAGGSISSTDTQYF
TGCAGCGTTGCAGGCGGGAGTATTTCTAGCACAGATACGCAGTATTTT
>TRBV7-2|few|TRBJ2-7|TRBD2
CASNQPGKAGNEQYF
TGTGCCAGCAACCAGCCGGGGAAAGCGGGGAACGAGCAGTACTTC
>TRBV10-1|-|TRBJ2-2|-
CASRAVNTGELFF
TGCGCCAGCAGGGCGGTGAACACCGGGGAGCTGTTTTTT